This T cell receptor (beta chain) was sequenced in a study of blood T cell repertoires in COVID-19. In the study overall: Samples of COVID-19 (acute and convalescent) were obtained from the United States, Italy and Spain. The analysed material was cDNA or gDNA that came from T cells, B-cell-depleted T cells, or PBMCs.

The CDR3 runs to 14 residues. Trimming cost V 10 bases and J 7 bases, with 17 bases left between them. CDR1 LNHDA and CDR2 SQIVND come from the germline V gene (reference sequence). The authors' processing: Cell counts per sample came from amplifying reference gene primers. Produced via immunoSEQ multiplex PCR; TCRdb's table is partial and in-frame only. V and J calls and clone size are those listed in that table; D and trimming were worked out from the DNA. The sample consists of 200,000 to 250,000 clones, approximately 78% of them appearing once. The specimen sequenced was peripheral blood. The clonotype originates from a woman in her thirties or forties with acute or convalescent COVID-19. The J gene is TRBJ1-6, the V gene TRBV19; a possible D gene is TRBD1 (6 bases). The CDR3: CATKQGFANSPLHF. CDR3 nucleotide sequence: TGTGCCACTAAACAGGGATTTGCAAATTCACCCCTCCACTTT.